Sequencing of this T cell receptor (beta chain) was carried out in a study of blood T cell repertoires in COVID-19. The wider study: Donors in the United States, Italy and Spain gave samples during acute or convalescent COVID-19.

Germline V lookup: CDR1 KGHDR, CDR2 SFDVKD. This CDR3 is built from 15 residues. Unmatched junction bases numbered 8, after V lost 3 bases and J lost 5 bases. Generated by immunoSEQ multiplex PCR, the TCRdb table keeps only in-frame clones and is missing some. Of some 330,000 clones listed, about 92% are singletons. This clonotype was obtained from a woman in her thirties who had recovered from COVID-19. Sequencing input: PBMCs or T cells enriched from blood (not recorded which). The chain uses TRBV24-1 and TRBJ2-7; TRBD1 aligns across 8 bases. The CDR3 region has the DNA TGTGCCACCAGTGATCCCCGCGGGACAGGCCACGAGCAGTACTTC. Its translation is CATSDPRGTGHEQYF.